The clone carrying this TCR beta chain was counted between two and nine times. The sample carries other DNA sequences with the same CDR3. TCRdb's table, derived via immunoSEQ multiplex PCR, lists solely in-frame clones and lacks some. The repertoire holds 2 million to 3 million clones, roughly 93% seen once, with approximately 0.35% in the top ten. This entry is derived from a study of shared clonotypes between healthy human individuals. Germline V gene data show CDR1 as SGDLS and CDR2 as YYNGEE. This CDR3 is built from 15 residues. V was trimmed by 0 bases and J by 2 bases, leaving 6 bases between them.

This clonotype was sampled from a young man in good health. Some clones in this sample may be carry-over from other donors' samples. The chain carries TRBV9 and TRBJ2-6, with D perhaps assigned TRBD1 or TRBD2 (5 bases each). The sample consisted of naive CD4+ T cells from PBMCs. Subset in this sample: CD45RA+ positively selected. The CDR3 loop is CASSVGGAGANVLTF. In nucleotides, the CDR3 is TGTGCCAGCAGCGTAGGAGGGGCTGGGGCCAACGTCCTGACTTTC.